This record looks at one T cell receptor (beta chain) sequence and its context. Its target is unknown. The sample belongs to a study of T cell responses to AZD1222 COVID-19 vaccine. TCRdb's copy holds only in-frame clones and misses some; the assay was immunoSEQ multiplex PCR. Here the sample spans roughly 150,000 clones, about nine tenths being singletons. This CDR3 has 14 residues. Germline-derived CDR1 and CDR2 are SQVTM and ANQGSEA. Trimming removed 0 bases from V and 8 bases from J, with 13 bases in between. Study observations and caveats: Nearly half of unique spike-specific TCRs reportedly avoided B.1.351 and B.1.1.7 mutated regions. At 160-218 and 743-854, vaccine-associated CD4 TCRs were dominant, and they spanned spike. Of the AZD1222 recipients, only 5 to 7 were seropositive at baseline.

The sequence was obtained from an adult in good health. V and J are TRBV29-1 and TRBJ1-4; D is ambiguous. Specimen: peripheral blood, collected on day 0 of AZD1222 vaccination. The CDR3 here is CSVEDHGEAEKLFF. The DNA of the CDR3 is TGCAGCGTTGAAGACCACGGGGAAGCGGAAAAACTGTTTTTT.